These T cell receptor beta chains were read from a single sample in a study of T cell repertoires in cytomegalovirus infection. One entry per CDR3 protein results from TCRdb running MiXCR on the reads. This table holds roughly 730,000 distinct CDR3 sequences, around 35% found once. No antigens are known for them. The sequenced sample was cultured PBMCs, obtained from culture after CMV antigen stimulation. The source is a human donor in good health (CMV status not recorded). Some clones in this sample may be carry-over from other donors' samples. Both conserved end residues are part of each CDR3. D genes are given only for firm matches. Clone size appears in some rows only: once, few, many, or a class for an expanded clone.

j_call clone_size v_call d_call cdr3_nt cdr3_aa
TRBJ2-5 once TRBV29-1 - TGCAGCGTGCCGTGGGGCCAAGAGACCCAGTACTTC CSVPWGQETQYF
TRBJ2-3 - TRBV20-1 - TGCAGTAGGAGGGCTAGCGGCACAGATACGCAGTATTTT CSRRASGTDTQYF
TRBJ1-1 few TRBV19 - TGTGCCAGTATAAAAACTACGGAGAACACTGAAGCTTTCTTT CASIKTTENTEAFF
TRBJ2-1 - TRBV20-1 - TGCAGTGCCGGGAGGACAGGTGGCCGGTTCTTC CSAGRTGGRFF
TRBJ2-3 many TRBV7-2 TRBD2 TGTGCCAGCAGCTTAGTGCCCCGAGGGGCGGGAGGTACGCAGTATTTT CASSLVPRGAGGTQYF
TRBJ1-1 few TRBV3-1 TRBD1 TGTGCCAGCAGCCTCCGGACAGGGACTCGAAACACTGAAGCTTTCTTT CASSLRTGTRNTEAFF
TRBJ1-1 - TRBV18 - TGTGCCAGCTCACCGGGAGGGGTAGGGATGAACACTGAAGCTTTCTTT CASSPGGVGMNTEAFF
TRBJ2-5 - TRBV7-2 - TGTGCCAGCAGCCTAAAGACTAGTTTGGAGACCCAGTACTTC CASSLKTSLETQYF
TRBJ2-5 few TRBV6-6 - TGTGCCAGCAGTTACCAATCGAGCGCAGAGACCCAGTACTTC CASSYQSSAETQYF
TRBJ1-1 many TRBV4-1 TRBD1 TGCGCCAGCAGCCAAGGGGGGGACAGACCAAACACTGAAGCTTTCTTT CASSQGGDRPNTEAFF
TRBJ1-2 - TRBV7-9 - TGTGCCAGCAGCTTAAAGGACGACTATGGCTACACCTTC CASSLKDDYGYTF
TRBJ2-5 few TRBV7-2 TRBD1 TGTGCCAGCAGCTCCAGGACAGGGGCTTACCAAGAGACCCAGTACTTC CASSSRTGAYQETQYF
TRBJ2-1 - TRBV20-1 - TGCAGTGCTAAGCAGGGGGGTTACAATGAGCAGTTCTTC CSAKQGGYNEQFF
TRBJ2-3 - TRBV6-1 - TGTGCCAGCAGTGAAGGCGATAGGGTGGCAGATACGCAGTATTTT CASSEGDRVADTQYF
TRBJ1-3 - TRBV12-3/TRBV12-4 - TGTGCCAGCACTCCAAACATGGGAAACACCATATATTTT CASTPNMGNTIYF
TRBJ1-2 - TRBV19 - TGTGCCAGTAGTATAGAAAGGACAGTCTACTATGGCTACACCTTC CASSIERTVYYGYTF
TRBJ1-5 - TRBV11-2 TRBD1 TGTGCCAGCAGCGCGGTTCCGGGACAGGCTGGTCAGCCCCAGCATTTT CASSAVPGQAGQPQHF
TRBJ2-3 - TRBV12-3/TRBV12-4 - TGTGCCAGCAGTTTAGAGGACAAGGTCACAGATACGCAGTATTTT CASSLEDKVTDTQYF
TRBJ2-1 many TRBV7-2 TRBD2 TGTGCCAGCAGCTTGGGACTAGCGGACAATGAGCAGTTCTTC CASSLGLADNEQFF
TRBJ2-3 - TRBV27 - TGTGCCAGCTGTAGGGTAGTCACAGATACGCAGTATTTT CASCRVVTDTQYF
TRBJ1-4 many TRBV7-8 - TGTGCCAGCAGCCAAGGGACAAGTAATGAAAAACTGTTTTTT CASSQGTSNEKLFF
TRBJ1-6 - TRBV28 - TGTGCCAGCAGGGACGTACAGGGACACCTAAATTCACCCCTCCACTTT CASRDVQGHLNSPLHF
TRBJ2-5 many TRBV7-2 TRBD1 TGTGCCAGCAGCTTAGAGTGGACAGGAAACCAAGAGACCCAGTACTTC CASSLEWTGNQETQYF
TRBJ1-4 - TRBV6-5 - TGTGCCAGCAGGAGGGGAAGGGGTGAAAAACTGTTTTTT CASRRGRGEKLFF
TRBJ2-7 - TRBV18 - TGTGCCAGCTCACTGGGATTCTCTCGCGGGCTATACTCCTACGAGCAGTACTTC CASSLGFSRGLYSYEQYF
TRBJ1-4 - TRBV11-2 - TGTGCCAGCAGCCCCGGGTGGGCCCTCAGTGAAAAACTGTTTTTT CASSPGWALSEKLFF
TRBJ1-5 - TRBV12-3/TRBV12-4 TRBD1 TGTGCCAGCACCTTCAAGGGGGCGGTAGTCTATAGCAATCAGCCCCAGCATTTT CASTFKGAVVYSNQPQHF
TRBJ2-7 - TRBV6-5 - TGTGCCAGCAGTACCGGTTCGGGCTCCTACGAGCAGTACTTC CASSTGSGSYEQYF
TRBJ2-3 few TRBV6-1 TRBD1 TGTGCCAGCAGTGGACAGGGGGCGAGGGTTACGCAGTATTTT CASSGQGARVTQYF
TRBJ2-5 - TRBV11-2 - TGTGCCAGCAGCCAAGGGAGGACAGGATTAGAGACCCAGTACTTC CASSQGRTGLETQYF
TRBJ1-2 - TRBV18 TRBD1 TGTGCCAGCTCACCGGGACAGAAATATGGCTACACCTTC CASSPGQKYGYTF
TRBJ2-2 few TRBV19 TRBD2 TGTGCCAGTATTGCTGCGGGGGATATCGGGGAGCTGTTTTTT CASIAAGDIGELFF
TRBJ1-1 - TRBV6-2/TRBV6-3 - TGTGCCAGCAGTTACTACCGGGGCCAAGCTTTCTTT CASSYYRGQAFF
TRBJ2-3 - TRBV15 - TGTGCCACCAGCATCGGACAGAATACAGATACGCAGTATTTT CATSIGQNTDTQYF
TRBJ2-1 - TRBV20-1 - TGCAGTGAGGGGTATTCGTCCACCAATGAGCAGTTCTTC CSEGYSSTNEQFF
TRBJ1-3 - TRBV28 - TGTGCCAGCAGTCTTCCCGGGACGATAACTGGAAACACCATATATTTT CASSLPGTITGNTIYF
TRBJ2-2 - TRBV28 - TGTGCCAGCAGCTACAGGGCAGGCGACGGGGAGCTGTTTTTT CASSYRAGDGELFF
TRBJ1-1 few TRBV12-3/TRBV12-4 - TGTGCCAGCAGTTCGCCCGGGGACGGCCACACTGAAGCTTTCTTT CASSSPGDGHTEAFF
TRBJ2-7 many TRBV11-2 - TGTGCCAGCAGTGAAGGCGGCTACGAGCAGTACTTC CASSEGGYEQYF
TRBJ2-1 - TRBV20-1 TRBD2 TGCAGTGCTAGAGATCGTCGCGGGAGGGCGAATGAGCAGTTCTTC CSARDRRGRANEQFF
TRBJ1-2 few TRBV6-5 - TGTGCCAGCAGTTTCTTGGATCGAGATGGCTACACCTTC CASSFLDRDGYTF
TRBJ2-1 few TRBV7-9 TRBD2 TGTGCCAGCAGCTTCTCTAGCGGGAGGAGGAATGAGCAGTTCTTC CASSFSSGRRNEQFF
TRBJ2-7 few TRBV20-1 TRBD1 TGCAGTGCCTACAGGACAGGTACTTACGAGCAGTACTTC CSAYRTGTYEQYF
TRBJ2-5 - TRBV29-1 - TGCAGCGTTTGGGACGAGACCCAGTACTTC CSVWDETQYF
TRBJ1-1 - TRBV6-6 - TGTGCCAGCAGTGATCTCTGGGCCCGGAAAGCTTTCTTT CASSDLWARKAFF